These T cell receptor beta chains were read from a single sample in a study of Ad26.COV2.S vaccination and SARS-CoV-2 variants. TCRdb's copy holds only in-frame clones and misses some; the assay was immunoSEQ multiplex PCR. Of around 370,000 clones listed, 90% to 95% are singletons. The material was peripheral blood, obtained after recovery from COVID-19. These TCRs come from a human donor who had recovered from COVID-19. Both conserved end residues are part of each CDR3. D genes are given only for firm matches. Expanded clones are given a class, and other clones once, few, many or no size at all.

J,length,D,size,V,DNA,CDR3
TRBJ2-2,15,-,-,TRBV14,TGTGCCAGCAGCCAAGATCGAGTGGGGGCCGGGGAGCTGTTTTTT,CASSQDRVGAGELFF
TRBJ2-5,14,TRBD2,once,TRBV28,TGTGCCAGCAGTCCAGGTGGGGGGGAAGAGACCCAGTACTTC,CASSPGGGEETQYF
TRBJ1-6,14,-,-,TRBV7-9,TGTGCCAGCAGCTTCCCGGGCCCTAATTCACCCCTCCACTTT,CASSFPGPNSPLHF
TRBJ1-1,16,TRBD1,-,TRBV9,TGTGCCAGCAGCGACCACCCGGGACAGCAGAACACTGAAGCTTTCTTT,CASSDHPGQQNTEAFF
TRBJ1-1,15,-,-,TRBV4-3,TGCGCCAGCAGCCAAGATAGGACAGCCTACACTGAAGCTTTCTTT,CASSQDRTAYTEAFF
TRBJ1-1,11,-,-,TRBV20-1,TGCAGTGCTAAACGGGGAACTGAAGCTTTCTTT,CSAKRGTEAFF
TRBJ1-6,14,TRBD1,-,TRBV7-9,TGTGCCAGCAGCCCTGGACAGGGGATCAAGGCCCTCCACTTT,CASSPGQGIKALHF
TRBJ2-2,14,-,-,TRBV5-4,TGTGCCAGCAGCTTCGGTCAGTCCACCGGGGAGCTGTTTTTT,CASSFGQSTGELFF
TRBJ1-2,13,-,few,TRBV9,TGTGCCAGCAGCGTCACAAGCGGGGGTGGCTACACCTTC,CASSVTSGGGYTF
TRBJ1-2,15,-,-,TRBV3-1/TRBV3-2,TGTGCCAGCAGCCATCGAGGGACAACTAACTATGGCTACACCTTC,CASSHRGTTNYGYTF
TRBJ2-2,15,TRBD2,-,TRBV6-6,TGTGCCAGCAGTTACTCGACTAGCGGCACCGGGGAGCTGTTTTTT,CASSYSTSGTGELFF
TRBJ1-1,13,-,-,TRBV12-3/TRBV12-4,TGTGCCAGCAGTCCTCAGGGCCACACTGAAGCTTTCTTT,CASSPQGHTEAFF
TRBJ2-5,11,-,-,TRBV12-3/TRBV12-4,TGTGCCAGCAGTGCGGGGGAGACCCAGTACTTC,CASSAGETQYF
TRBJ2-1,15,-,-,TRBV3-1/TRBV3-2,TGTGCCAGCAGCTCTTTTTCTGGGGCTCACAATGAGCAGTTCTTC,CASSSFSGAHNEQFF
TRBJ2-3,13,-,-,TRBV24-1,TGTGCCACCTGGGACGGATACACAGATACGCAGTATTTT,CATWDGYTDTQYF
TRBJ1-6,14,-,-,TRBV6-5,TGTGCCAGCAGTTTCGGGACACCCAATTCACCCCTCCACTTT,CASSFGTPNSPLHF
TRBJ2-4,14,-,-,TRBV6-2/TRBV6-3,TGTGCCAGCAGTGCCCTACTAGCCAAAAACATTCAGTACTTC,CASSALLAKNIQYF
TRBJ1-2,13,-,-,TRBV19,TGTGCCATACAATCGGTCTACAGGGATGGCTACACCTTC,CAIQSVYRDGYTF
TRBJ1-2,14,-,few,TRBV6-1,TGTGCCAGCAGTGAGTTCCTTCGTTCCTATGGCTACACCTTC,CASSEFLRSYGYTF
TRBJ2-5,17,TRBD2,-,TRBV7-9,TGTGCCAGCAGCTTAGGGCTTCTCGGGGGGTACCAAGAGACCCAGTACTTC,CASSLGLLGGYQETQYF
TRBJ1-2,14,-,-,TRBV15,TGTGCCACCAGCAGAGCCCGATTAGGCTATGGCTACACCTTC,CATSRARLGYGYTF
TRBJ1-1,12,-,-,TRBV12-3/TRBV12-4,TGTGCCAGCAGCTGGCGACAGGCTGAAGCTTTCTTT,CASSWRQAEAFF
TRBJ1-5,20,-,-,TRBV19,TGTGCCAGTACTCATCCTAGGGGAGGAGGGACGATATCTAGCAATCAGCCCCAGCATTTT,CASTHPRGGGTISSNQPQHF
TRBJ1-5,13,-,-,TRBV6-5,TGTGCCAGCAAACAAGGGGGGAATCAGCCCCAGCATTTT,CASKQGGNQPQHF
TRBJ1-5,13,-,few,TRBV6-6,TGTGCCAGCAAGCAGGGAAGCAATCAGCCCCAGCATTTT,CASKQGSNQPQHF
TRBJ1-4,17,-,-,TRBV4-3,TGCGCCAGCAGCCAAGACCCCTCGGGAACGGGTAATGAAAAACTGTTTTTT,CASSQDPSGTGNEKLFF
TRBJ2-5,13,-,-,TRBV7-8,TGTGCCAGCAGCTTTTACGGTATAGAGACCCAGTACTTC,CASSFYGIETQYF
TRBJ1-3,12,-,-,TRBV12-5,TGTGCTAGTGAGGGGGTCGGAAACACCATATATTTT,CASEGVGNTIYF
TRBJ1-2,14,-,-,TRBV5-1,TGCGCCAGCAGCGGGACCGGGACAAGCTATGGCTACACCTTC,CASSGTGTSYGYTF
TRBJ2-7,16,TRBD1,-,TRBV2,TGTGCCAGCACAGGGGGTGCCCTTTCCGCCCTCTACGAGCAGTACTTC,CASTGGALSALYEQYF
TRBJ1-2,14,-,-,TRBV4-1,TGCGCCAGCAGCCAAGATCCGTCCGGGGGTGGCTACACCTTC,CASSQDPSGGGYTF
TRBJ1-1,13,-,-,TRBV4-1,TGCGCCAGCAGCCAAGAGGGTTCAGGGGTAGCTTTCTTT,CASSQEGSGVAFF
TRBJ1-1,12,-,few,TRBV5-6,TGTGCCAGCAGCATCAGGAGAGAACAAGCTTTCTTT,CASSIRREQAFF
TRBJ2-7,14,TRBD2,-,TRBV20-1,TGCAGTGCTAGTCGCCCAGCGGGGACTTACGAGCAGTACTTC,CSASRPAGTYEQYF
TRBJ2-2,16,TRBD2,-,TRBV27,TGTGCCAGCAGTTCGCTAGCGGGGGCCACCACCGGGGAGCTGTTTTTT,CASSSLAGATTGELFF
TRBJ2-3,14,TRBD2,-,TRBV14,TGTGCCAGCAGCCAATGGACTAGCAGAGATACGCAGTATTTT,CASSQWTSRDTQYF
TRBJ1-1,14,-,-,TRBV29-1,TGCAGCGTTGAAACTGGCCTCGGTGGCACTGAAGCTTTCTTT,CSVETGLGGTEAFF
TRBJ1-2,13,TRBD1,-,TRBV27,TGTGCCAGCAGCCGGGACAGGGCAGGTGGCTACACCTTC,CASSRDRAGGYTF
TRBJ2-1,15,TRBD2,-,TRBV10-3,TGTGCCATCAGTGAGTCCCTAGCGGGGTACAATGAGCAGTTCTTC,CAISESLAGYNEQFF
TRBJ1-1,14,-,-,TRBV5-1,TGCGCCAGCAGCCCCTTTTTGACAGACACTGAAGCTTTCTTT,CASSPFLTDTEAFF
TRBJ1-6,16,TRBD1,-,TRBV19,TGTGCCAGTAGTATTGGGACAGGGGCGCGTAATTCACCCCTCCACTTT,CASSIGTGARNSPLHF
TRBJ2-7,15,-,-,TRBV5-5,TGTGCCAGCAGCTCACTGGGGGGCTACAGGGGCGAGCAGTACTTC,CASSSLGGYRGEQYF
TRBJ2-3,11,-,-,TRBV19,TGTGCCAGTAGTAGTCAGAATACGCAGTATTTT,CASSSQNTQYF
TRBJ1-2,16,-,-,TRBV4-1,TGCGCCAGCAGCCAAGATTCCGCCAGGACCCCTTATGGCTACACCTTC,CASSQDSARTPYGYTF
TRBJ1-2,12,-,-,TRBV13,TGTGCCAGCAGCTTAGGTGGGGATGGCTACACCTTC,CASSLGGDGYTF
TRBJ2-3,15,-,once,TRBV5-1,TGCGCCAGCAGCCTAAATAGAGAATCCACAGATACGCAGTATTTT,CASSLNRESTDTQYF
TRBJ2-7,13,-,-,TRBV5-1,TGCGCCAGCAGCTTGGAGGGCACTCGGGAGCAGTACTTC,CASSLEGTREQYF
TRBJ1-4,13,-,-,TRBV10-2,TGCGCCAGCAGTGAAGTGACGGGCGGAAAACTGTTTTTT,CASSEVTGGKLFF